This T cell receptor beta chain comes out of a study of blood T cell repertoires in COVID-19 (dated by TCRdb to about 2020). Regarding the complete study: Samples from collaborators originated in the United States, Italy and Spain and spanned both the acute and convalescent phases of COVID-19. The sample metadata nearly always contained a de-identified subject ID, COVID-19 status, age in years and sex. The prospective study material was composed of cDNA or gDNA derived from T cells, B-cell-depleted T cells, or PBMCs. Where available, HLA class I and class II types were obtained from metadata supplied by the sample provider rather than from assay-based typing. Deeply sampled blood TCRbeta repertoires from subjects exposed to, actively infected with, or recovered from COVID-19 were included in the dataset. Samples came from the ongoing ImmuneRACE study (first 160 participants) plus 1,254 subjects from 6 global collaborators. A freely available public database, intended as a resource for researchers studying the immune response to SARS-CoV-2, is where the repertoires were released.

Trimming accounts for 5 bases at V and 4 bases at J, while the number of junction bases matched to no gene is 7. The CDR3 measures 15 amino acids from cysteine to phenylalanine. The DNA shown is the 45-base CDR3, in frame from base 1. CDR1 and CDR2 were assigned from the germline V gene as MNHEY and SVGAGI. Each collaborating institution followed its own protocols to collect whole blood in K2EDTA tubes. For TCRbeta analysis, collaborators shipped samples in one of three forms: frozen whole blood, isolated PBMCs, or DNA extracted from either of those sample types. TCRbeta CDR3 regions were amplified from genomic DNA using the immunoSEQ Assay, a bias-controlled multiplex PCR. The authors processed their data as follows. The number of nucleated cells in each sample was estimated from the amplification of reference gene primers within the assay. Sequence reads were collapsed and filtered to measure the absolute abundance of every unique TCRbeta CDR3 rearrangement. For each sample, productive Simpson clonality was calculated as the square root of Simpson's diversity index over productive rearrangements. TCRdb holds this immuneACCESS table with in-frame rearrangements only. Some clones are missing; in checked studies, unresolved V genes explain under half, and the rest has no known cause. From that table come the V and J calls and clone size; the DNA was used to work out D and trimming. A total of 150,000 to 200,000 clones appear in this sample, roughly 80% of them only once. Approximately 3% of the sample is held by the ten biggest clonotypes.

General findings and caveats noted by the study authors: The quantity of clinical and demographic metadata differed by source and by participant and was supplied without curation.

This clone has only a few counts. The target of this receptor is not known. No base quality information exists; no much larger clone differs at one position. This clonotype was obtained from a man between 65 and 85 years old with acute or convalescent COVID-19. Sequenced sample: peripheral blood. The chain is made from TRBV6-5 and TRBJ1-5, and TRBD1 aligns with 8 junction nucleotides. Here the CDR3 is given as CASSTTGDRNQPQHF. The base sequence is TGTGCCAGCAGTACGACAGGGGATAGGAATCAGCCCCAGCATTTT.